This is a list of T cell receptor beta chains from one sample in a study of T cell responses to AZD1222 COVID-19 vaccine. Data came from immunoSEQ multiplex PCR; TCRdb stores just in-frame clones and leaves some out. The sample has roughly 120,000 clones, 87% seen once; the top ten hold approximately 10%. Here the sequenced sample was peripheral blood, taken on day 0 of AZD1222 vaccination. The source of these receptors is an adult in good health. Both conserved end residues are part of each CDR3. The D gene is left open where the match is weak. Size is stated for part of the rows, as once, few or many counts, or as a class when the clone is expanded.

TRBJ1-3,.,.,TRBV7-6,TGTGCCAGCAGCCCTGGGACGGCCTCTGGAAACACCATATATTTT,CASSPGTASGNTIYF
TRBJ2-7,TRBD1,.,TRBV2,TGTGCCAGTCTGGGACAGGGACCCTACGAGCAGTACTTC,CASLGQGPYEQYF
TRBJ2-3,.,.,TRBV2,TGTGCCAGCAGCGGGCGCCACGGGGCCCTCACAGATACGCAGTATTTT,CASSGRHGALTDTQYF
TRBJ1-1,.,once,TRBV12-3/TRBV12-4,TGTGCCAGCAGTCCAGGACGGTTTGAAGCTTTCTTT,CASSPGRFEAFF
TRBJ2-2,.,.,TRBV19,TGTGCCAGTATGAAGCGGAACACCGGGGAGCTGTTTTTT,CASMKRNTGELFF
TRBJ2-7,.,.,TRBV5-6,TGTGCCAGCAGCTTTATGTCGGGAAACTACGAGCAGTACTTC,CASSFMSGNYEQYF
TRBJ2-7,.,.,TRBV11-3,TGTGCCAGCAGCCCCTATTTAGGGACCTCTCCCGAGCAGTACTTC,CASSPYLGTSPEQYF
TRBJ1-5,.,.,TRBV7-9,TGTGCCAGCAGCCGGATGGATGGCAATCAGCCCCAGCATTTT,CASSRMDGNQPQHF
TRBJ2-7,.,once,TRBV7-2,TGTGCCAGCAGCTTAGGGCGAGGGGTCGAGCAGTACTTC,CASSLGRGVEQYF
TRBJ1-2,.,.,TRBV10-2,TGCGCCAGCAGTGAGCCAAGGGACTCTAACTATGGCTACACCTTC,CASSEPRDSNYGYTF
TRBJ1-5,.,.,TRBV28,TGTGCCAGCAGTTTGGCAGGGGATGGGCAGCCCCAGCATTTT,CASSLAGDGQPQHF
TRBJ1-3,.,.,TRBV7-3,TGTGCCAGCAGCCCAAGAACGACAGTCTCCTCTGGAAACACCATATATTTT,CASSPRTTVSSGNTIYF
TRBJ2-2,.,.,TRBV30,TGTGCCTGGGGTGGGAGGAACACCGGGGAGCTGTTTTTT,CAWGGRNTGELFF
TRBJ2-7,.,.,TRBV2,TGTGCCAGCAGTGAAGGGTACAACTACGAGCAGTACTTC,CASSEGYNYEQYF
TRBJ1-6,.,.,TRBV5-5,TGTGCCAGCAGCTCCCGGGACCTACCCCTGGGCGATTCACCCCTCCACTTT,CASSSRDLPLGDSPLHF
TRBJ1-1,.,.,TRBV6-6,TGTGCCAGCAGTTCGAACACTGAAGCTTTCTTT,CASSSNTEAFF
TRBJ2-7,TRBD1,.,TRBV9,TGTGCCAGCAGCGTAGACTGGGACAGGGCGGTTTACGAGCAGTACTTC,CASSVDWDRAVYEQYF
TRBJ2-7,.,.,TRBV7-9,TGTGCCAGCAGCTTGTACGAGCAGTACTTC,CASSLYEQYF
TRBJ1-2,.,.,TRBV30,TGTGCCTGGAGTCCGCCGGGACGGCGCCTCAATAACTATGGCTACACCTTC,CAWSPPGRRLNNYGYTF
TRBJ1-1,.,.,TRBV30,TGTGCCTGGAGTGTTATAATGAACAGTGAAGCTTTCTTT,CAWSVIMNSEAFF
TRBJ2-5,TRBD1,.,TRBV28,TGTGCCAGCAGTTTAGTGGCAGGGGGTTACGGTTCGATTGAGACCCAGTACTTC,CASSLVAGGYGSIETQYF
TRBJ2-7,TRBD1,.,TRBV5-1,TGCGCCAGCAGCCGGGACAGACCGGGCGACGAGCAGTACTTC,CASSRDRPGDEQYF
TRBJ2-3,.,once,TRBV10-3,TGTGCCATCAGTGAGTGGGGCCCGTTGGATACGCAGTATTTT,CAISEWGPLDTQYF
TRBJ2-7,TRBD1,.,TRBV28,TGTGCCAGCAGTAACCGGGACAGCTCCTACGAGCAGTACTTC,CASSNRDSSYEQYF
TRBJ2-1,TRBD2,.,TRBV6-2/TRBV6-3,TGTGCCAGCAGTTACCTGACTAGCGGGATCCACAATGAGCAGTTCTTC,CASSYLTSGIHNEQFF
TRBJ2-7,TRBD2,.,TRBV5-1,TGCGCCAGCAGCTTGGATTCGCGGGGGGGCCTAAGCGAGCAGTACTTC,CASSLDSRGGLSEQYF
TRBJ1-1,.,.,TRBV11-3,TGTGCCAGCAGCTTCACGGCAGCTGAAGCTTTCTTT,CASSFTAAEAFF
TRBJ2-1,.,.,TRBV4-3,TGCGCCAGCAGCCAGGAAGGCCAATTTTACAATGAGCAGTTCTTC,CASSQEGQFYNEQFF
TRBJ2-1,.,.,TRBV27,TGTGCCAGCAGTTTAGGGGGACGAGGGTCCCCAAATGAGCAGTTCTTC,CASSLGGRGSPNEQFF
TRBJ2-1,TRBD2,.,TRBV7-3,TGTGCCAGCAGCTTACGGGCTAGCGGGAGTAAGAATGAGCAGTTCTTC,CASSLRASGSKNEQFF
TRBJ2-7,TRBD2,.,TRBV2,TGTGCCAGCAGTGCCGGGACTAGCGGGGGCTACGAGCAGTACTTC,CASSAGTSGGYEQYF
TRBJ1-2,.,.,TRBV14,TGTGCCAGCAGCCAGGGGGAGAGCTATGGCTACACCTTC,CASSQGESYGYTF
TRBJ2-7,.,.,TRBV11-3,TGTGCCAGCAGCTTAGATGGTTCGGTAAGCTACGAGCAGTACTTC,CASSLDGSVSYEQYF
TRBJ2-3,TRBD2,.,TRBV12-3/TRBV12-4,TGTGCCAGCAGTTTATTACAGCTAGCGGAGCAGTATTTT,CASSLLQLAEQYF
TRBJ1-4,.,.,TRBV10-3,TGTGCCATCAGTGTAACAGCCGGGGATGAAAAACTGTTTTTT,CAISVTAGDEKLFF
TRBJ2-7,.,.,TRBV4-1,TGCGCCAGCAGCTCCCTGACAGACTATAACTACGAGCAGTACTTC,CASSSLTDYNYEQYF
TRBJ2-7,.,.,TRBV6-5,TGTGCCGGTCGACAGGCGAGCTCCTACGAGCAGTACTTC,CAGRQASSYEQYF
TRBJ2-7,.,.,TRBV5-1,TGCGCCAGCAGCTTGGCCGGGGGCGAGCAGTACTTC,CASSLAGGEQYF
TRBJ2-7,TRBD2,.,TRBV7-9,TGTGCCAGCAGCCTTAGAGCCGGGGGGGTAGGCTACGAGCAGTACTTC,CASSLRAGGVGYEQYF
TRBJ2-5,.,.,TRBV19,TGTGCCAGTAACGCGAGGGGTGGATGGGAGACCCAGTACTTC,CASNARGGWETQYF
TRBJ1-2,.,once,TRBV7-2,TGTGCCAGCGGAGATAGGAACTATGGCTACACCTTC,CASGDRNYGYTF
TRBJ1-1,.,.,TRBV28,TGTGCCAGCAGCAGGCAAGAATTGAACACTGAAGCTTTCTTT,CASSRQELNTEAFF
TRBJ1-5,.,.,TRBV3-1/TRBV3-2,TGTGCCAGCAGCCAAGATCCCCCCAGGTTTTGGGGCAATCAGCCCCAGCATTTT,CASSQDPPRFWGNQPQHF
TRBJ1-1,TRBD1,.,TRBV7-9,TGTGCCAGCAGGATAAGCGGAGCGCACAGGGGGAACACTGAAGCTTTCTTT,CASRISGAHRGNTEAFF
TRBJ2-7,.,.,TRBV4-2,TGTGCCAGCAGTCAAGGGGGGCAGGCGGGACTCATCTCCTACGAGCAGTACTTC,CASSQGGQAGLISYEQYF
TRBJ2-1,.,once,TRBV27,TGTGCCAGCAGTTTATACAATGAGCAGTTCTTC,CASSLYNEQFF
TRBJ1-2,TRBD1,few,TRBV2,TGTGCCAGCAGCGGGGGACAGACGGGTGGCTACACCTTC,CASSGGQTGGYTF
TRBJ2-1,TRBD2,.,TRBV7-8,TGTGCCAGCAGACGGAGCGGGGGTCCCTACAATGAGCAGTTCTTC,CASRRSGGPYNEQFF
TRBJ1-5,.,.,TRBV2,TGTGCCAGCAGTGACCCCAGGGGCAATCAGCCCCAGCATTTT,CASSDPRGNQPQHF
TRBJ1-1,.,.,TRBV7-2,TGTGCCAGCAGCACTACTCCCGGGACGGGGGAGGCTTTCTTT,CASSTTPGTGEAFF
TRBJ1-2,.,.,TRBV12-3/TRBV12-4,TGTGCCAGCAGTTTCGGCCAGCCCTATGGCTACACCTTC,CASSFGQPYGYTF
TRBJ2-7,.,.,TRBV27,TGTGCCAGCAGTTTATCTTCGGGAGACAGCCCGAGCTCCTACGAGCAGTACTTC,CASSLSSGDSPSSYEQYF
TRBJ2-5,TRBD2,.,TRBV30,TGTGCCTGGAGTGTCCTTAGCGGGGGGGGAGAGACCCAGTACTTC,CAWSVLSGGGETQYF
TRBJ2-1,TRBD1,.,TRBV4-2,TGTGCCAGCAGCCAAGCTCTGACAGGGGCAGGGTACAATGAGCAGTTCTTC,CASSQALTGAGYNEQFF
TRBJ2-7,TRBD1,.,TRBV6-5,TGTGCCAGCAGTAGGCCCGGGACAGGGTTTTACGAGCAGTACTTC,CASSRPGTGFYEQYF